This entry describes one TCR beta chain. Produced via immunoSEQ multiplex PCR; TCRdb's table is partial and in-frame only. This repertoire shows 240,000 or so clones, about 90% found once; its top ten account for over 0.85%. The source of the sample is a study of blood T cell repertoires in COVID-19. The CDR3 is made up of 12 amino acids. The germline CDR1 and CDR2 sequences are LNHNV and YYDKDF (reference sequence). The V gene lost 2 bases and the J gene lost 5 bases, with 6 bases spanning the gap. J is TRBJ1-2 and V is TRBV15, with unresolved D. Material: PBMCs or T cells enriched from blood (not recorded which). The source of this sequence is a man aged 50-59 years who had been exposed to COVID-19. In nucleotides, the CDR3 is TGTGCCACCAGCAGACTAGCTTATGGCTACACCTTC. This translates into CATSRLAYGYTF. Full variable domain (rest looked up from reference TRBV15 and TRBJ1-2): DAMVIQNPRYQVTQFGKPVTLSCSQTLNHNVMYWYQQKSSQAPKLLFHYYDKDFNNEADTPDNFQSRRPNTSFCFLDIRSPGLGDTAMYLCATSRLAYGYTFGSGTRLTVV.